Given below is one TCR beta chain in context. Judged by its sample share, this clone qualifies as hyperexpanded (1% or more). The antigen it binds to is not known. Base qualities are not at hand, and no much larger clone is one base apart. TRB CDR3 regions were amplified from genomic DNA with the immunoSEQ two-step, bias-controlled multiplex PCR assay. Sequencing of CDR3 libraries was carried out on an Illumina NextSeq 500. Per the authors' processing: The immunoSEQ Analyzer platform was used for initial alignment and bioinformatics, including bias normalization against synthetic CDR3 analogs. V, D and J genes were annotated according to IMGT database definitions. VDJtools version 1.1.10 and the R package tcR version 2.2.1.11 were used with default settings for further TRBV analyses. GLIPH analysis was performed with version 1.0 using default settings. Significant clonotype frequency changes were tested by 2-sided binomial test with Benjamini-Hochberg correction (alpha = 0.01) in CDR3 sequences with at least 5 reads. This is the immuneACCESS table as TCRdb keeps it, with only in-frame sequences that have V and J called. A part of the clones is gone; compared with another copy, unresolved V genes explain less than half, and the rest is unexplained. That table supplies the V and J calls and clone size; D and trimming were determined from the DNA. The sample includes 100 to 150 clones, with around 52% observed a single time. The top ten clones comprise more than 75% of the sample.

These data are taken from a study of T cell therapy after organ transplantation (dated by TCRdb to the late 2010s). Looking at the study overall: Therapy products were autologous CMV-specific T cells expanded in vitro for 2 to 3 weeks with a peptide pool of 30 HLA class I and II CMV epitopes. Up to 6 T cell doses were administered to patients every 2 weeks, and patients were monitored for 25 to 35 weeks after therapy was completed. Among the roughly 10 patients, eight were classed as clinical responders, while two were classed as nonresponders. The median number of CMV-specific T cells given to patients was 1.92 x 10^8, delivered over 2 to 6 intravenous infusions. Most cell therapy products were found to be dominated by CD8+ T cells, with virus-specific CD4+ T cells not detectable. Most therapy products contained multiple CMV specificities restricted through one or more HLA alleles. This study was a follow-up analysis of the TRBV repertoire from an open-label phase I trial that tested autologous CMV-specific adoptive T cell therapy in people who had received solid-organ transplants. Long-term post-therapy samples were available for only about 85% of the 10 patients. The research as a whole found: Before therapy, nonresponders had marked clonal expansions, and their repertoires changed minimally after therapy. Because the cohort was small, confounders such as concurrent antirejection and antiviral medications could not be assessed. Fold change in CD8 clonality after therapy inversely correlated with pretherapy clonality, suggesting less biased repertoires were more receptive to remodeling. Few detected expansions in nonresponders may reflect reduced sample coverage from poor CD8+ T cell yield. Both transferred clonotypes and endogenous clonotypes not detected in the therapy products appeared to be included in post-therapy reconstitution.

Looking up the germline V gene yields CDR1 MGHDK and CDR2 SYGVNS. The junction shows trimming of 5 bases on V and 0 bases on J, and the gene matches do not reach 4 bases of it. Reading from cysteine to phenylalanine, the CDR3 counts 15 amino acids. The read is trimmed to its CDR3 DNA, 45 bases read in frame from base 1. The sample's time point label is to be understood as: ACT product, IFN-gamma+ CD8 cells after CMV peptide stimulation. Therapy product cells were restimulated for more than 3 hours with the CMV peptide pool, and IFN-gamma was captured using a secretion assay. Patients were solid-organ transplant recipients with drug-resistant/recurrent cytomegalovirus. Some ten people from the trial were chosen for repertoire analysis because post-therapy peripheral blood mononuclear cells were available from them. Viable CD3+CD8+CD4-IFN-gamma+ cells were sorted from the therapy products on a BD FACSAria III. Genomic DNA was extracted from sorted cells with the Qiagen DNeasy Kit.

Sequenced: cultured CD8+ T cells. This TCR was recovered from a human patient who had received a solid organ transplant and had CMV disease. After a transplant, certain T cells may trace back to the graft donor. Here the chain combines TRBV25-1 and TRBJ1-3, with 7 bases in between that match TRBD1. The CDR3 protein: CASSQTGFSGNTIYF. The DNA is as follows: TGTGCCAGCAGTCAGACAGGGTTCTCTGGAAACACCATATATTTT. With all but the CDR3 taken from the reference TRBV25-1 and TRBJ1-3 genes, the full variable domain is: EADIYQTPRYLVIGTGKKITLECSQTMGHDKMYWYQQDPGMELHLIHYSYGVNSTEKGDLSSESTVSRIRTEHFPLTLESARPSHTSQYLCASSQTGFSGNTIYFGEGSWLTVV.